The 32 T cell receptor beta chains reported below all come from one sample, sequenced in a study of T cells after yellow fever vaccination. TCRdb analysed the 5' RACE reads with MiXCR anew, one entry per CDR3 protein. Of 250,000 to 300,000 distinct CDR3 sequences listed, around 9.3% are singletons. The specimen was CD4+ T cells sorted from PBMCs, collected 5 days after the yellow fever booster vaccination. All receptors come from a man younger than 35 who received the YFV17D yellow fever vaccine.

This chain joins TRBV11-2 and TRBJ2-5; the D gene is possibly TRBD2 (5 bases). The CDR3 is 13 residues long. CDR1 and CDR2 from the germline V gene are SGHAT and FQNNGV. V dropped 3 bases and J dropped 4 bases, with 9 bases sitting between them. The CDR3 coding sequence is TGTGCCAGCAGCTTTACTAGTCTAGAGACCCAGTACTTC. This codes for CASSFTSLETQYF.

This clonotype was seen more than once but under ten times. The J gene is TRBJ2-6, the V gene TRBV7-9, with 16 bases identical to TRBD2. Germline-derived CDR1 and CDR2 are SEHNR and FQNEAQ (reference sequence). With V trimmed by 0 bases and J by 0 bases, 8 bases remained unmatched. There are 22 residues in the CDR3. CDR3 sequence: CASSLAGLAGGPWGSGANVLTF. CDR3 DNA sequence: TGTGCCAGCAGCTTAGCGGGACTAGCGGGGGGGCCTTGGGGCTCTGGGGCCAACGTCCTGACTTTC.

This clonotype was detected only a few times. The V and J genes are TRBV29-1 and TRBJ1-1; 7 positions agree with TRBD1. CDR1 is SQVTM and CDR2 is ANQGSEA in the germline V gene. The trim removed 0 bases at V and 4 bases at J, leaving 14 bases unmatched. CDR3 size: 17 residues. The CDR3 nucleotides are TGCAGCGTTGAAGAAAGCAACAGGGGACGGTGGGTCACTGAAGCTTTCTTT. Translated, it gives CSVEESNRGRWVTEAFF.

This clonotype was recorded a few times. In DNA, the CDR3 is TGTGCCAGCAGCGCCCCGGGGCTGGAAGAGACCCAGTACTTC. Translation gives CASSAPGLEETQYF. V and J are TRBV7-2 and TRBJ2-5, with D possibly being TRBD1 or TRBD2 (5 bases each). The CDR3 sequence is 14 residues long. Trimming cost V 5 bases and J 3 bases, with 13 bases left between them. Germline assignment: CDR1 SGHTA and CDR2 FQGNSA.

This clonotype showed up many times. The J gene is TRBJ2-1, the V gene TRBV24-1, with 11 bases that match TRBD1. Per germline, CDR1 KGHDR and CDR2 SFDVKD. V was pared by 4 bases and J by 7 bases, with 5 bases of the junction left unmatched. The CDR3 runs 15 residues. The CDR3 nucleotides read TGTGCCACCAGTGACCCCGGGACAGGGGGGAATGAGCAGTTCTTC. Translating gives CATSDPGTGGNEQFF.

This chain connects TRBV6-2 or TRBV6-3 to TRBJ2-3, with 12 bases identical to TRBD2. CDR3 size: 16 residues. Germline V gives CDR1 MNHEY, CDR2 SVGEGT. The J segment lost 3 bases and the V segment lost 10 bases, leaving 11 bases of the junction unmatched. The CDR3 loop reads CATQLTSGGQTDTQYF. The CDR3 DNA sequence: TGTGCCACCCAATTGACTAGCGGGGGACAAACAGATACGCAGTATTTT.

This clonotype was observed at least ten times. This chain uses TRBV29-1 with TRBJ2-7; 15 nucleotides align to TRBD2. CDR3 length equals 14 residues. Germline loops: CDR1 SQVTM, CDR2 ANQGSEA. The trim removed 6 bases at V and 6 bases at J, leaving 6 bases unmatched. CDR3 amino acids: CSVRTSGGASEQYV. The DNA of the CDR3 is TGCAGCGTCCGGACTAGCGGGGGGGCAAGCGAGCAGTACGTC.

This clonotype was observed a handful of times. This chain uses TRBV5-1 with TRBJ2-7; 10 bases align to TRBD2. Trimming took 3 bases from V and 3 from J; bases not matched to a gene: 15. CDR3 size: 18 residues. The germline gives CDR1 SGHRS, CDR2 YFSETQ. In nucleotides, the CDR3 is TGCGCCAGCAGCTCTCCGAGGAGCGGGGGGGCTGGAGTCTACGAGCAGTACTTC. It yields the protein CASSSPRSGGAGVYEQYF.

This clonotype was detected many times. The CDR3 sequence is CASSVVQGGQETQYF. The CDR3 nucleotides are TGTGCCAGCAGCGTAGTACAGGGCGGGCAAGAGACCCAGTACTTC. The chain links TRBV9 to TRBJ2-5; tentative D call: TRBD1 (6 bases). Germline-derived CDR1 and CDR2 are SGDLS and YYNGEE. Between the trimmed V and J ends, which lost 0 bases and 2 bases, there was a span of 11 bases. The CDR3 contains 15 residues.

This sequence joins TRBV28 and TRBJ1-4; weak D call: TRBD1 (5 bases). Deletions cut 8 bases from V and 3 bases from J, with 10 bases between. The CDR3 totals 13 residues. Per the germline V gene, CDR1 is MDHEN and CDR2 is SYDVKM. CDR3 nucleotide sequence: TGTGCCAGCGGGGGGGAGGCTAATGAAAAACTGTTTTTT. Residues: CASGGEANEKLFF.

The chain combines TRBV6-5 with TRBJ2-7; weak D call: TRBD2 (6 bases). V shed 0 bases and J shed 0 bases, with 6 bases lying between them. The CDR3 totals 14 residues. Per germline, CDR1 MNHEY and CDR2 SVGAGI. In DNA form, the CDR3 reads TGTGCCAGCAGTTACTCGCGGGGCTCCTACGAGCAGTACTTC. Translating it yields CASSYSRGSYEQYF.

This clonotype showed up just once. The rearrangement uses TRBV7-2 and TRBJ1-1; a possible D gene is TRBD1 (6 bases). V was cut by 5 bases and J by 3 bases, with 13 bases left in between. The CDR3 runs 14 residues. CDR1 is SGHTA, CDR2 FQGNSA, per germline. The CDR3 DNA follows: TGTGCCAGCAGCACCAGGGGAAGGGACACTGAAGCTTTCTTT. It is translated as CASSTRGRDTEAFF. Together with reference TRBV7-2 and TRBJ1-1, the CDR3 gives the full variable domain: GAGVSQSPSNKVTEKGKDVELRCDPISGHTALYWYRQSLGQGLEFLIYFQGNSAPDKSGLPSDRFSAERTGGSVSTLTIQRTQQEDSAVYLCASSTRGRDTEAFFGQGTRLTVV.

This chain uses TRBV20-1 with TRBJ1-2; TRBD1 matches 7 bases. The CDR3 length is 12 residues. Trimming removed 5 bases from V and 8 bases from J; junction bases left unmatched: 8. Germline V gene data show CDR1 as DFQATT and CDR2 as SNEGSKA (reference sequence). The CDR3 DNA reads as TGCAGTGCTCTAACCAACAGGGGAGGCTACACCTTC. Its translation is CSALTNRGGYTF.

There are many counts of this clonotype. The chain joins TRBV5-4 to TRBJ2-5, with TRBD1 identical over 7 bases. Per the germline V gene, CDR1 is SGHNT and CDR2 is YYREEE (reference sequence). V shed 5 bases, J shed 2 bases, and the junction held 6 bases outside the gene matches. The CDR3 consists of 14 residues. The CDR3 sequence is CASSPRTGQETQYF. The CDR3 region has the DNA TGTGCCAGCAGTCCTCGGACAGGACAAGAGACCCAGTACTTC.

This clonotype was seen at least ten times. The V gene is TRBV28, the J gene TRBJ2-7, with D perhaps matching TRBD1 (5 bases). This CDR3 has 13 amino acids. V lost 2 bases to trimming and J lost 6 bases, with 11 bases between them. Germline lookup yields CDR1 MDHEN and CDR2 SYDVKM. CDR3 nucleotide sequence: TGTGCCAGCAGTTTAAAGGGGCTAGGCGAGCAGTACGTC. As protein: CASSLKGLGEQYV.

This chain links TRBV18 with TRBJ1-5; D remains unclear. Germline lookup yields CDR1 KGHSH and CDR2 LQKENI. This CDR3 is built from 14 residues. Trimming left V 3 bases short and J 6 bases short, with 12 bases between. DNA of the CDR3: TGTGCCAGCTCACCCGTAGATGGGGTTCAGCCCCAGCATTTT. Translating it yields CASSPVDGVQPQHF.

The chain employs TRBV6-5 and TRBJ2-7; D might be TRBD1 (5 bases). The ends were cut back, 10 bases at V and 0 bases at J, with 16 bases in the middle. The CDR3 contains 14 residues. Per germline, CDR1 MNHEY and CDR2 SVGAGI. The CDR3 sequence is CATGDRPNSYEQYF. The CDR3 nucleotides read TGTGCCACCGGAGACAGACCAAACTCCTACGAGCAGTACTTC.

Only a few counts were recorded for this clonotype. The V call is TRBV5-1, the J call TRBJ2-3, with D possibly being TRBD2 (5 bases). The V end lost 0 bases, the J end lost 4 bases, and 9 bases lay between the germline ends. The CDR3 sequence is 14 residues long. The germline gives CDR1 SGHRS, CDR2 YFSETQ. In DNA, the CDR3 is TGCGCCAGCAGCTTGGGAGGGTTCCCAGATACGCAGTATTTT. Residues: CASSLGGFPDTQYF.

The sample holds a few counts of this clonotype. J is TRBJ1-5 and V is TRBV18; D unresolved. V was trimmed by 2 bases and J by 6 bases, leaving 17 bases between them. CDR1 is KGHSH and CDR2 is LQKENI in the germline V gene. The CDR3 loop spans 16 amino acids. The CDR3 sequence: CASSPTHRSTGQPQHF. The CDR3 DNA sequence: TGTGCCAGCTCACCAACCCACAGAAGTACTGGTCAGCCCCAGCATTTT.

The chain combines TRBV5-6 with TRBJ2-1; TRBD2 agrees at 7 bases. The CDR3 is made up of 14 amino acids. Germline trimming cut 4 bases from V and 1 base from J; bases unmatched to any gene: 2. Germline V CDR1 and CDR2: SGHDT, YYEEEE. The DNA for the CDR3 is TGTGCCAGCAGCCGGGGACTATCCTACAATGAGCAGTTCTTC. Residues: CASSRGLSYNEQFF.

V gene TRBV5-1 combines with J gene TRBJ1-2; the D is unclear. Germline values: CDR1 SGHRS, CDR2 YFSETQ. This CDR3 is 15 amino acids long. The V end was cut by 0 bases, the J end by 0 bases, with 9 bases between. CDR3 amino acids: CASSLEDGPNYGYTF. DNA for the CDR3: TGCGCCAGCAGCTTGGAGGACGGACCTAACTATGGCTACACCTTC.

This clonotype has only a few counts. The J gene is TRBJ2-7, the V gene TRBV6-5; D perhaps matches TRBD2 (6 bases). The CDR3 spans 14 residues. V lost 4 bases, J lost 2 bases, and 12 bases lay in between. Per germline, CDR1 MNHEY and CDR2 SVGAGI. As DNA, the CDR3 is TGTGCCAGCAGTTCTCCCGGGAGACCCTACGAGCAGTACGTC. This gives the protein CASSSPGRPYEQYV.

The chain carries TRBV30 and TRBJ2-2; 8 nucleotides agree with TRBD1. CDR3 length: 14 residues. Losses at the gene ends were 0 bases for V and 7 bases for J; bases not matched to a gene: 4. The V gene's germline CDR1 is GTSNPN and CDR2 SVGIG (reference sequence). The CDR3 loop is CAWSVLDRDGELFF. CDR3 sequence (DNA): TGTGCCTGGAGTGTGTTGGACAGGGACGGGGAGCTGTTTTTT.

This clonotype has ten or more counts. The rearrangement links TRBV12-3 or TRBV12-4 to TRBJ2-1; TRBD2 aligns across 12 bases. The CDR3 length is 15 residues. V lost 6 bases, J lost 5 bases, and 5 bases stayed unmatched. For the CDR3, the DNA is TGTGCCAGCAGCCCGACTAGCGGGGGAAACAATGAGCAGTTCTTC. It specifies CASSPTSGGNNEQFF.

A few counts support this clonotype. The chain joins TRBV6-1 to TRBJ2-3; 10 bases match TRBD1. Germline trimming cut 2 bases from V and 3 bases from J; bases unmatched to any gene: 2. The CDR3 is 15 residues long. CDR1 and CDR2 (germline): MNHNS, SASEGT. The CDR3: CASSEPGQGTDTQYF. In DNA form, the CDR3 reads TGTGCCAGCAGTGAACCGGGACAGGGGACAGATACGCAGTATTTT.

This clonotype was seen more than once but under ten times. The chain employs TRBV7-8 and TRBJ1-1; D call uncertain. The CDR3 consists of 14 residues. CDR1 SGHVS and CDR2 FQNEAQ come from the germline V gene. V lost 4 bases, J lost 4 bases, and 13 bases lay in between. In DNA form, the CDR3 reads TGTGCCAGCAGCTACCCCGTAGTGAGCACTGAAGCTTTCTTT. Its translation: CASSYPVVSTEAFF.

This clonotype was counted at least ten times. The chain employs TRBV20-1 and TRBJ1-1, with a weak D call TRBD1 (5 bases). CDR3 length equals 14 residues. In germline, CDR1 is DFQATT, CDR2 SNEGSKA (reference sequence). V was pared by 5 bases and J by 0 bases, with 13 bases between. The CDR3 sequence is CSAGGQFMNTEAFF. CDR3 nucleotide sequence: TGCAGTGCTGGTGGACAATTCATGAACACTGAAGCTTTCTTT.

This clonotype was detected only a few times. The chain is built from TRBV7-2 and TRBJ2-7; 9 bases match TRBD2. V gave up 6 bases and J gave up 6 bases; unmatched junction bases: 15. This CDR3 spans 16 amino acids. Germline V gene sequence: CDR1 SGHTA, CDR2 FQGNSA. CDR3 in amino acids: CASRRLPGLATSEQYF. The CDR3, as DNA: TGTGCCAGCAGGCGTCTCCCGGGACTAGCAACAAGCGAGCAGTACTTC.

This clonotype was seen repeatedly, ten times or more. The chain recombines TRBV7-3 with TRBJ2-3; tentative D call: TRBD2 (7 bases). The V gene lost 2 bases and the J gene lost 1 base, with 10 bases spanning the gap. The CDR3 is 15 amino acids. Germline CDR1 reads SGHTA; CDR2 reads FQGTGA. CDR3 nucleotide sequence: TGTGCCAGCAGCTTATACGGGGGGCGCACAGATACGCAGTATTTT. This translates into CASSLYGGRTDTQYF.

This clonotype occurred a few times. The chain carries TRBV9 and TRBJ2-1; no clear D gene. Germline V CDR1 and CDR2: SGDLS, YYNGEE. Trimming removed 0 bases from V and 6 bases from J, with 13 bases in between. The CDR3 contains 15 residues. The CDR3 DNA sequence: TGTGCCAGCAGCGTAGTTGGGCAGGCGACCAATGAGCAGTTCTTC. Amino acids: CASSVVGQATNEQFF. The complete variable domain, with remaining parts taken from reference TRBV9 and TRBJ2-1, reads DSGVTQTPKHLITATGQRVTLRCSPRSGDLSVYWYQQSLDQGLQFLIQYYNGEERAKGNILERFSAQQFPDLHSELNLSSLELGDSALYFCASSVVGQATNEQFFGPGTRLTVL.

The V call is TRBV9, the J call TRBJ2-7; D is uncertain. Trimming removed 4 bases from V and 0 bases from J, with 14 bases in between. The length of the CDR3 is 15 residues. Germline V gene data show CDR1 as SGDLS and CDR2 as YYNGEE. The CDR3 is CASSLGPMASYEQYF. Written as DNA, the CDR3 is TGTGCCAGCAGCCTCGGGCCCATGGCCTCCTACGAGCAGTACTTC. Looking up the rest from reference TRBV9 and TRBJ2-7 gives the full variable domain: DSGVTQTPKHLITATGQRVTLRCSPRSGDLSVYWYQQSLDQGLQFLIQYYNGEERAKGNILERFSAQQFPDLHSELNLSSLELGDSALYFCASSLGPMASYEQYFGPGTRLTVT.

This clonotype was seen more than once but under ten times. J is TRBJ2-7 and V is TRBV5-1; 7 bases agree with TRBD1. This CDR3 is built from 15 residues. Germline-derived CDR1 and CDR2 are SGHRS and YFSETQ. The trim removed 4 bases at V and 3 bases at J, leaving 10 bases unmatched. Here the CDR3 reads CASSPGAGTVYEQYF. As DNA, the CDR3 is TGCGCCAGCAGCCCTGGGGCCGGGACAGTCTACGAGCAGTACTTC.